This TCR beta chain was captured by sequencing in a study of shared clonotypes between healthy human individuals. Study findings and constraints: Richness estimates generally favored naive over memory subsets.

The junction had 6 bases not matched to a gene; V was cut back by 5 bases and J by 2 bases. The CDR3 totals 14 residues. Germline V CDR1 and CDR2: SGHAT, FQNNGV. The naive CD8 fraction comprised CD45RO-negative cells positively selected for CCR7 and excluded terminally differentiated effector memory CD45RA+ cells. Method: immunoSEQ multiplex PCR; TCRdb's copy keeps in-frame clones and lacks some. Here the sample spans about 820,000 clones, over 90% being singletons. Comment on this clone: Its antigen is unknown.

The rearrangement joins TRBV11-2 to TRBJ2-7, with 7 bases aligning to TRBD1. Specimen: naive CD8+ T cells sorted from blood. This clonotype was sampled from a man aged 25-45 years in good health. CDR3 DNA sequence: TGTGCCAGCAGCCCAAGACAGGGCACCTACGAGCAGTACTTC. Translation gives CASSPRQGTYEQYF. The whole variable domain, remainder taken from reference TRBV11-2 and TRBJ2-7, is EAGVAQSPRYKIIEKRQSVAFWCNPISGHATLYWYQQILGQGPKLLIQFQNNGVVDDSQLPKDRFSAERLKGVDSTLKIQPAKLEDSAVYLCASSPRQGTYEQYFGPGTRLTVT.